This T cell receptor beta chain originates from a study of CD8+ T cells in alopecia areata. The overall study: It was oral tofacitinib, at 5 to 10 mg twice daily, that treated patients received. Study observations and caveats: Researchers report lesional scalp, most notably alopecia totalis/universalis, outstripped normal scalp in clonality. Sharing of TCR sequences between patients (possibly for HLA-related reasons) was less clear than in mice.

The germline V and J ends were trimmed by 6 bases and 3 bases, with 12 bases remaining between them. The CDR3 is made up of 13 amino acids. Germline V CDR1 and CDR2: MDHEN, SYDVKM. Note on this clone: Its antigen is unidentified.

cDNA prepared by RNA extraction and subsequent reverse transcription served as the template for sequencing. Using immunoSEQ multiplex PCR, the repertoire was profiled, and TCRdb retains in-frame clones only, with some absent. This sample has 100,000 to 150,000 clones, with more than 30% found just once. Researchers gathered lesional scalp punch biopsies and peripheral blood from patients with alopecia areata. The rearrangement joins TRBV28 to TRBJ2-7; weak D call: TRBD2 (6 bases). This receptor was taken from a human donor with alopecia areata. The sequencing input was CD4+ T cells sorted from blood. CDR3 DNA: TGTGCCAGCAGCTACGGGAGAGGCTACGAGCAGTACTTC. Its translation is CASSYGRGYEQYF.